This is a list of T cell receptor beta chains from one sample in a study of shared clonotypes between healthy human individuals. Data came from immunoSEQ multiplex PCR; TCRdb stores just in-frame clones and leaves some out. The sample holds over 1.4 million clones, roughly 95% seen once. Sequenced input: naive CD4+ T cells sorted from blood. These receptors came from a man aged 25 to 40 in good health. CDR3s include the opening cysteine and the closing phenylalanine or tryptophan. The D gene is left open where the match is weak. Size is stated for part of the rows, as once, few or many counts, or as a class when the clone is expanded.

j_call clone_size v_call d_call cdr3_nt cdr3_aa
TRBJ2-6 NA TRBV9 NA TGTGCCAGCAGCATCCAGGCTGCTGGGGCCAACGTCCTGACTTTC CASSIQAAGANVLTF
TRBJ1-1 NA TRBV7-2 NA TGTGCCAGCAGCTTAGTCTCCACCCGGGGCACTGAAGCTTTCTTT CASSLVSTRGTEAFF
TRBJ2-7 NA TRBV18 TRBD2 TGTGCCAGCTCTCTCGGGACTAGCGGGATCGGCTACGAGCAGTACTTC CASSLGTSGIGYEQYF
TRBJ1-2 NA TRBV2 NA TGTGCCATCCCTCCAGAGCACGGGGTACTAGGAGATGGCTACACCTTC CAIPPEHGVLGDGYTF
TRBJ2-1 NA TRBV5-1 TRBD2 TGCGCCAGCGATCCTAGCGGGAGCTCCTACAATGAGCAGTTCTTC CASDPSGSSYNEQFF
TRBJ1-2 NA TRBV12-5 TRBD1 TGTGCTAGTGGTTTGGTAATGGGGACAGGGGAAAAAAGTGGCTACACCTTC CASGLVMGTGEKSGYTF
TRBJ2-1 NA TRBV5-1 NA TGCGCCAGCAGCCCACGCCTTTCCTACAATGAGCAGTTCTTC CASSPRLSYNEQFF
TRBJ1-5 NA TRBV7-2 NA TGTGCCAGCAGCTTAGAGGTTTATGGGTCAAATCAGCCCCAGCATTTT CASSLEVYGSNQPQHF
TRBJ1-5 NA TRBV27 NA TGTGCCAGCAGTCTACCTAGCAATCAGCCCCAGCATTTT CASSLPSNQPQHF
TRBJ2-7 once TRBV7-8 NA TGTGCCAGCAGCGACAGACAGCAACACTACGAGCAGTACTTC CASSDRQQHYEQYF
TRBJ1-1 NA TRBV28 NA TGTGCCAGCAGATCTTACCTAAACACTGAAGCTTTCTTT CASRSYLNTEAFF
TRBJ2-7 NA TRBV10-3 NA TGTGCCATCAGTGAGTCCAGGATAGAGCAGTACTTC CAISESRIEQYF
TRBJ2-7 NA TRBV5-1 NA TGCGCCAGCAGCTCCCGCGGGATTTCCCCGGACGAGCAGTACTTC CASSSRGISPDEQYF
TRBJ2-7 NA TRBV20-1 NA TGCAGTGCTATAAACAGCTACGAGCAGTACTTC CSAINSYEQYF
TRBJ1-4 NA TRBV6-5 NA TGTGCCAGCAGTTCGGACGGAGGTCGCGAAAAACTGTTTTTT CASSSDGGREKLFF
TRBJ2-2 NA TRBV6-5 NA TGTGCCAGCAGTTACCTAGGACACGGGGAGCTGTTTTTT CASSYLGHGELFF
TRBJ2-7 NA TRBV4-3 TRBD2 TGCGCCAGCAGTCGGACTAGCGGGAATGTGTACGAGCAGTACTTC CASSRTSGNVYEQYF
TRBJ2-7 NA TRBV5-6 NA TGTGCCAGCAGCTTATTATCCTACGAGCAGTACTTC CASSLLSYEQYF
TRBJ1-2 NA TRBV5-1 TRBD1 TGCGCCAGCAGCAGGACAGGGGGCCCTAACTATGGCTACACCTTC CASSRTGGPNYGYTF
TRBJ1-1 NA TRBV29-1 TRBD1 TGCAGCGTAGGGCAGGGGGACACTGAAGCTTTCTTT CSVGQGDTEAFF
TRBJ2-7 NA TRBV6-5 NA TGTGCCAGCACCCAAGGATGGGGCAGCTACGAGCAGTACTTC CASTQGWGSYEQYF
TRBJ1-2 NA TRBV5-5 TRBD1 TGTGCCAGCAGCTTAACAGGGGGTTTGGCGGGTGGCTACACCTTC CASSLTGGLAGGYTF
TRBJ2-1 NA TRBV5-6 NA TGTGCCAGCAGTCCCCTTATTACTACCTACAATGAGCAGTTCTTC CASSPLITTYNEQFF
TRBJ1-1 NA TRBV5-1 NA TGCGCCAGCAGCTTGGGCCAGGGTGAAACTGAAGCTTTCTTT CASSLGQGETEAFF